The rows below give T cell receptor beta chains drawn from one sample of a study of blood T cell repertoires in COVID-19. Measured with immunoSEQ multiplex PCR; TCRdb has only the in-frame clones, and not every one. In the table there are 18,000 or so clones, 81% of which are singletons. The specimen was peripheral blood. These TCRs come from a man aged 40-55 years with active or convalescent COVID-19. Both conserved end residues are part of each CDR3. Fields, in order: clone size, V gene, J gene, D gene, CDR3 protein, CDR3 DNA. A D gene is named only where the DNA matches it firmly. Some rows mark clone size as missing; the rest say once, few, many or name a class of expanded clone.

few	TRBV5-4	TRBJ1-1	TRBD1	CASSPDDVRQGKAFF	TGTGCCAGCAGCCCAGATGATGTAAGACAGGGAAAAGCTTTCTTT
NA	TRBV5-1	TRBJ2-3	TRBD2	CASRVTSGGFNTQYF	TGCGCCAGCAGAGTCACTAGCGGGGGCTTCAATACGCAGTATTTT
few	TRBV4-2	TRBJ2-5	TRBD2	CASSQGVAGARGEETQYF	TGTGCCAGCAGCCAAGGGGTAGCGGGGGCCCGCGGCGAAGAGACCCAGTACTTC
NA	TRBV5-6	TRBJ1-4	TRBD1	CASSPPGQFNEKLFF	TGTGCCAGCAGCCCCCCGGGACAGTTTAATGAAAAACTGTTTTTT
NA	TRBV11-2	TRBJ2-7	NA	CASSLVLTYEQYF	TGTGCCAGCAGCTTAGTCCTTACCTACGAGCAGTACTTC
NA	TRBV19	TRBJ2-2	NA	CAVHPGGRGRGGELFF	TGTGCCGTACATCCAGGAGGGCGCGGCCGTGGGGGGGAGCTGTTTTTT
NA	TRBV19	TRBJ2-3	TRBD2	CASCSLGGNTDTQYF	TGTGCCAGTTGTTCTTTGGGGGGGAACACAGATACGCAGTATTTT
few	TRBV29-1	TRBJ2-7	TRBD1	CSVWGQGAPGFEQYF	TGCAGCGTGTGGGGACAGGGGGCGCCTGGTTTCGAGCAGTACTTC
NA	TRBV27	TRBJ2-1	TRBD2	CASSLSPSGGVEQFF	TGTGCCAGCAGTTTATCCCCTAGCGGGGGGGTTGAGCAGTTCTTC
NA	TRBV7-2	TRBJ2-5	NA	CASSPRDSQETQYF	TGTGCCAGCAGCCCGCGGGACAGCCAAGAGACCCAGTACTTC
NA	TRBV30	TRBJ1-6	NA	CAWSPQRQANNSPLHF	TGTGCCTGGAGTCCCCAGAGACAGGCAAACAATTCACCCCTCCACTTT
NA	TRBV10-2	TRBJ2-3	TRBD2	CASSVASGGVRDTQYF	TGCGCCAGCAGTGTGGCTAGCGGGGGGGTTAGAGATACGCAGTATTTT
NA	TRBV14	TRBJ2-7	NA	CASSQPGRTYEQYF	TGTGCCAGCAGCCAGCCAGGGAGGACCTACGAGCAGTACTTC
few	TRBV28	TRBJ2-7	TRBD1	CASSLNPRTGQGFYEQYF	TGTGCCAGCAGTTTAAACCCCCGGACAGGGCAGGGATTCTACGAGCAGTACTTC
NA	TRBV7-9	TRBJ2-7	TRBD1	CASSGIGQGHYALSYEQYF	TGTGCCAGCAGCGGGATAGGACAGGGACACTATGCCTTATCCTACGAGCAGTACTTC
NA	TRBV19	TRBJ1-5	TRBD1	CASSIRQGGQPQHF	TGTGCCAGTAGTATAAGACAGGGGGGGCAGCCCCAGCATTTT
NA	TRBV7-9	TRBJ1-2	NA	CASSLARDYGYTF	TGTGCCAGCAGCTTAGCCAGGGACTATGGCTACACCTTC
NA	TRBV5-4	TRBJ2-5	TRBD2	CASSLKASGGVETQYF	TGTGCCAGCAGCTTGAAGGCTAGCGGGGGGGTTGAGACCCAGTACTTC
NA	TRBV2	TRBJ1-5	NA	CASSESYRSNRPQHF	TGTGCCAGCAGTGAATCGTACAGGTCCAATAGGCCCCAGCATTTT
NA	TRBV27	TRBJ1-1	NA	CASQRFGMNTEAFF	TGTGCCAGCCAGCGGTTCGGAATGAACACTGAAGCTTTCTTT
NA	TRBV15	TRBJ1-2	NA	CATSRDRWGTDITYGYTF	TGTGCCACCAGCAGAGATAGATGGGGCACAGATATAACCTATGGCTACACCTTC
NA	TRBV6-1	TRBJ2-7	TRBD1	CASSEGDRGEQYF	TGTGCCAGCAGTGAAGGGGACAGGGGCGAGCAGTACTTC
few	TRBV2	TRBJ1-6	TRBD1	CASSGGQGTANSPLHF	TGTGCCAGCAGTGGGGGACAGGGGACAGCTAATTCACCCCTCCACTTT
few	TRBV9	TRBJ1-2	TRBD1	CASSAGQDYGYTF	TGTGCCAGCAGCGCCGGACAGGATTATGGCTACACCTTC
NA	TRBV5-6	TRBJ1-3	NA	CASSLPLSGNTIYF	TGTGCCAGCAGCCTTCCTCTCTCTGGAAACACCATATATTTT
few	TRBV5-5	TRBJ2-1	TRBD2	CASSLFLLAGGVDNEQFF	TGTGCCAGCAGCTTGTTTTTACTAGCGGGGGGTGTTGACAATGAGCAGTTCTTC
NA	TRBV7-3	TRBJ1-1	NA	CASSDIQGEAFF	TGTGCCAGCAGCGATATACAGGGCGAAGCTTTCTTT
NA	TRBV19	TRBJ2-3	NA	CATAVEDTQYF	TGTGCCACCGCGGTGGAAGATACGCAGTATTTT
once	TRBV20-1	TRBJ2-7	TRBD2	CSASQPSGAQYF	TGCAGTGCTAGTCAGCCTAGCGGGGCGCAGTACTTC
NA	TRBV9	TRBJ2-3	TRBD1	CASSVLQGASDTQYF	TGTGCCAGCAGCGTCCTACAGGGGGCTTCAGATACGCAGTATTTT
NA	TRBV7-2	TRBJ2-1	NA	CASSLASSKFSDIEQFF	TGTGCCAGCAGCTTAGCCTCCTCGAAGTTCTCCGACATTGAGCAGTTCTTC
NA	TRBV25-1	TRBJ1-6	NA	CASSQIAGRKNSPLHF	TGTGCCAGCAGTCAAATTGCGGGACGGAAGAATTCACCCCTCCACTTT
NA	TRBV13	TRBJ2-1	NA	CASSSPTSLDEQFF	TGTGCCAGCAGCTCACCCACTAGTTTGGATGAGCAGTTCTTC
NA	TRBV5-4	TRBJ2-7	TRBD2	CASGRGVAGATYEQYF	TGTGCCAGCGGCCGAGGGGTAGCGGGGGCCACCTACGAGCAGTACTTC
NA	TRBV3-1/TRBV3-2	TRBJ1-6	NA	CASSQATGFTSPLHF	TGTGCCAGCAGCCAAGCAACAGGTTTTACTTCACCCCTCCACTTT
NA	TRBV19	TRBJ1-4	NA	CASSILALSNEKLFF	TGTGCCAGTAGTATATTGGCCCTCTCTAATGAAAAACTGTTTTTT
NA	TRBV5-1	TRBJ2-5	NA	CASSFRGVEETQYF	TGCGCCAGCAGCTTCAGGGGAGTGGAGGAGACCCAGTACTTC
few	TRBV9	TRBJ1-1	NA	CASSVRRYGRQAFF	TGTGCCAGCAGCGTACGTAGGTATGGGAGGCAAGCTTTCTTT
NA	TRBV4-3	TRBJ2-3	TRBD1	CASSQGQGSTDTQYF	TGCGCCAGCAGCCAAGGACAGGGAAGCACAGATACGCAGTATTTT
NA	TRBV9	TRBJ1-1	NA	CASSVGAVHEAFF	TGTGCCAGCAGCGTAGGGGCAGTCCATGAAGCTTTCTTT
once	TRBV6-5	TRBJ1-1	NA	CASSFLDKNTEAFF	TGTGCCAGCAGTTTCTTGGACAAGAACACTGAAGCTTTCTTT
NA	TRBV29-1	TRBJ2-3	TRBD2	CSVGGRVTDTQYF	TGCAGCGTTGGCGGGAGAGTAACAGATACGCAGTATTTT
NA	TRBV7-2	TRBJ1-4	NA	CASSLTGPTNEKLFF	TGTGCCAGCAGCTTGACAGGACCAACTAATGAAAAACTGTTTTTT
NA	TRBV7-3	TRBJ1-6	TRBD1	CASSRDSYNSPLHF	TGTGCCAGCAGCCGGGACAGCTATAATTCACCCCTCCACTTT
NA	TRBV5-1	TRBJ2-1	NA	CASSLGGFNEQFF	TGCGCCAGCAGCTTGGGAGGCTTCAATGAGCAGTTCTTC
few	TRBV29-1	TRBJ2-7	NA	CSVEDRTSYEQYF	TGCAGCGTAGAGGACAGAACCTCCTACGAGCAGTACTTC
NA	TRBV2	TRBJ1-6	NA	CASRQTQGGSPLHF	TGTGCCAGCAGACAGACACAAGGTGGTTCACCCCTCCACTTT
NA	TRBV7-6	TRBJ1-1	TRBD1	CASSFKQGSEAFF	TGTGCCAGCAGCTTCAAACAGGGGTCTGAAGCTTTCTTT
NA	TRBV9	TRBJ2-5	TRBD2	CASSVEAGTWETQYF	TGTGCCAGCAGCGTGGAAGCGGGGACGTGGGAGACCCAGTACTTC
NA	TRBV29-1	TRBJ2-5	NA	CSVEEDSEETQYF	TGCAGCGTTGAAGAGGACAGCGAAGAGACCCAGTACTTC
few	TRBV27	TRBJ2-7	NA	CASSLGAPQDEQYF	TGTGCCAGCAGTTTAGGGGCCCCCCAGGACGAGCAGTACTTC
NA	TRBV7-8	TRBJ1-5	NA	CASSRQASNQPQHF	TGTGCCAGCAGTAGACAGGCTAGCAATCAGCCCCAGCATTTT
NA	TRBV7-6	TRBJ2-7	NA	CASSAQIGEGGEQYF	TGTGCCAGCAGCGCCCAGATAGGGGAGGGGGGCGAGCAGTACTTC